These 4 T cell receptor beta chains came from one sample sequenced in a study of blood T cell repertoires in COVID-19. The table came from immunoSEQ multiplex PCR; TCRdb's copy has only in-frame clones and leaves some out. Among more than 150,000 clones listed, less than 90% were seen once. The source material was peripheral blood. The origin of the receptors is a woman aged 70-85 years with acute or convalescent COVID-19.

The rearrangement uses TRBV19 and TRBJ1-2; D is uncertain. The CDR3 length is 11 residues. CDR1 is LNHDA and CDR2 is SQIVND in the germline V gene (reference sequence). The V end lost 5 bases, the J end lost 4 bases, and 5 bases lay between the germline ends. CDR3 residues: CASSSGYGYTF. CDR3 sequence (DNA): TGTGCCAGTAGTTCAGGCTATGGCTACACCTTC.

The chain combines TRBV28 with TRBJ2-2; 12 bases match TRBD2. Germline V gives CDR1 MDHEN, CDR2 SYDVKM. The CDR3 is 16 amino acids. Trimming took 7 bases from V and 3 from J; bases not matched to a gene: 6. CDR3 loop: CASTVTSGRYTGELFF. CDR3 nucleotide sequence: TGTGCCAGCACCGTGACTAGCGGGAGATACACCGGGGAGCTGTTTTTT. Full variable domain (remainder filled in from reference TRBV28 and TRBJ2-2): DVKVTQSSRYLVKRTGEKVFLECVQDMDHENMFWYRQDPGLGLRLIYFSYDVKMKEKGDIPEGYSVSREKKERFSLILESASTNQTSMYLCASTVTSGRYTGELFFGEGSRLTVL.

The count of this clone is one. The J gene is TRBJ1-1, the V gene TRBV3-1 (or the pseudogene TRBV3-2), with TRBD1 identical over 8 bases. In germline, CDR1 is LGHDT, CDR2 YNNKEL (reference sequence). This CDR3 has 14 residues. The ends lost 3 bases at V and 5 bases at J; junction bases unmatched: 5. CDR3 protein: CASSHRQGRTEAFF. DNA for the CDR3: TGTGCCAGCAGCCATAGACAGGGGAGGACTGAAGCTTTCTTT.

The chain links TRBV9 to TRBJ1-4, with D unclear. Germline CDR1 is SGDLS and CDR2 is YYNGEE. The CDR3 extends over 15 amino acids. V was pared by 0 bases and J by 0 bases, with 6 bases between. The CDR3 spells CASSVGLATNEKLFF. CDR3 coding DNA: TGTGCCAGCAGCGTAGGACTGGCAACTAATGAAAAACTGTTTTTT. The full variable domain, completed using reference TRBV9 and TRBJ1-4, is DSGVTQTPKHLITATGQRVTLRCSPRSGDLSVYWYQQSLDQGLQFLIQYYNGEERAKGNILERFSAQQFPDLHSELNLSSLELGDSALYFCASSVGLATNEKLFFGSGTQLSVL.